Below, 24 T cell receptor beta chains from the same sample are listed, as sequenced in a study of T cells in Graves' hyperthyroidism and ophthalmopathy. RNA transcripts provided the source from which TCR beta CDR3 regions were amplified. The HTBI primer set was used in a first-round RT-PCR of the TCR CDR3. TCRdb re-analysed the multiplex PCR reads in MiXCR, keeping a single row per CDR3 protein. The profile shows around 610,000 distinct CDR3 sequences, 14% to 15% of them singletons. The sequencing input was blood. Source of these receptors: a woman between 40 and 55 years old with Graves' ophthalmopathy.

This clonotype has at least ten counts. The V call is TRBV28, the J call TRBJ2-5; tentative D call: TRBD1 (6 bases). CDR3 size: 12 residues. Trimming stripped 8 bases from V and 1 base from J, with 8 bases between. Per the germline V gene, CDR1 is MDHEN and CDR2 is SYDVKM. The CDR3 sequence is CASEGVQETQYF. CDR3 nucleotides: TGTGCCAGCGAGGGGGTCCAAGAGACCCAGTACTTC.

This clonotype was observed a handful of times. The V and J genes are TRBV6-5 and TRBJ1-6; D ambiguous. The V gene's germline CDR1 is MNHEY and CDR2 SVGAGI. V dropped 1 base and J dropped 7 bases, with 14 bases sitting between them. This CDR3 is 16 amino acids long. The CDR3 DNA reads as TGTGCCAGCAGTTACTTCGGAGGGCCGGGGAATTCACCCCTCCACTTT. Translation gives CASSYFGGPGNSPLHF.

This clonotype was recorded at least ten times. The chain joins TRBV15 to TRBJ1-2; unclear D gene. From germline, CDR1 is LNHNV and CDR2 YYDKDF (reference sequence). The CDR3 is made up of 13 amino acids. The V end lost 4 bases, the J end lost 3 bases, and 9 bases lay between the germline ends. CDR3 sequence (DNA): TGTGCCACCAGCACTAGGGAGGACTATGGCTACACCTTC. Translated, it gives CATSTREDYGYTF.

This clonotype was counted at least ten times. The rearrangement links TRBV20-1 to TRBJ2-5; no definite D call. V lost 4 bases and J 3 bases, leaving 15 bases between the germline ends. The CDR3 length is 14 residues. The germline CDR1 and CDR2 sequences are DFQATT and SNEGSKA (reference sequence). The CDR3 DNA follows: TGCAGTGCTATATGGGCCTTGGGGAAAGAGACCCAGTACTTC. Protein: CSAIWALGKETQYF.

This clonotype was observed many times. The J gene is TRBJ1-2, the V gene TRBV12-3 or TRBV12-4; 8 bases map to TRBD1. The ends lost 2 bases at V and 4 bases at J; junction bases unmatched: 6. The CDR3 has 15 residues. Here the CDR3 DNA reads TGTGCCAGCAGTTTATCAACAGGGGGGTCCTATGGCTACACCTTC. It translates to CASSLSTGGSYGYTF.

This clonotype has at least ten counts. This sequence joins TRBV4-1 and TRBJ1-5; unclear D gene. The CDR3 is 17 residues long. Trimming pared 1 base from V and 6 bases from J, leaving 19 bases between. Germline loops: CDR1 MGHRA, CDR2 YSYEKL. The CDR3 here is CASSQVPGGKGAQPQHF. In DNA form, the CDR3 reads TGCGCCAGCAGCCAAGTTCCGGGAGGCAAAGGAGCTCAGCCCCAGCATTTT.

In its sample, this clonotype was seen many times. CDR3: CSVLDGNTGYTF. CDR3 sequence (DNA): TGCAGCGTCCTGGACGGGAATACGGGCTACACCTTC. The chain couples TRBV29-1 to TRBJ1-2, with unresolved D. Germline V gene sequence: CDR1 SQVTM, CDR2 ANQGSEA. CDR3 size: 12 residues. Trimming removed 6 bases from V and 8 bases from J, with 16 bases in between.

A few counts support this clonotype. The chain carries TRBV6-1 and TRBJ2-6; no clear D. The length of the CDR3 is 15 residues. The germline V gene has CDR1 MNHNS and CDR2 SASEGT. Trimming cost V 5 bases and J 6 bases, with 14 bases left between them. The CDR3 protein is CASSQHFTVANVLTF. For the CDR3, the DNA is TGTGCCAGCAGTCAACACTTTACCGTGGCCAACGTCCTGACTTTC.

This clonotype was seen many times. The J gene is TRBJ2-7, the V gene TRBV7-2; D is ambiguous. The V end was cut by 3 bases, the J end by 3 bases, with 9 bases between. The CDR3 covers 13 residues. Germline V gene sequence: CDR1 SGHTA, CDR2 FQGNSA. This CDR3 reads CASSFPHSYEQYF. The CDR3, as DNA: TGTGCCAGCAGCTTCCCCCACAGCTACGAGCAGTACTTC. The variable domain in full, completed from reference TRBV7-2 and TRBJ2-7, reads GAGVSQSPSNKVTEKGKDVELRCDPISGHTALYWYRQSLGQGLEFLIYFQGNSAPDKSGLPSDRFSAERTGGSVSTLTIQRTQQEDSAVYLCASSFPHSYEQYFGPGTRLTVT.

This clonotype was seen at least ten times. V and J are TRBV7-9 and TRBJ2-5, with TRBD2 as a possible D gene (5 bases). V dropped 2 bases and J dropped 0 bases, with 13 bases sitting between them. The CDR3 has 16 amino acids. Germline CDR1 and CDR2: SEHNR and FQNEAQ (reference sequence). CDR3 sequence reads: CASSLRLAEYQETQYF. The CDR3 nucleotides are TGTGCCAGCAGCTTACGGCTAGCAGAGTACCAAGAGACCCAGTACTTC.

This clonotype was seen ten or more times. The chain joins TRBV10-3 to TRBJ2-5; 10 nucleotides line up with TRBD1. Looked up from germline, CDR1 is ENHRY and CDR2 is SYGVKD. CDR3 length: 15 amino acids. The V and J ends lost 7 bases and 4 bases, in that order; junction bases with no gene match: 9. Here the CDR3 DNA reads TGTGCCATCAACCCCGGGACAGGGGATGGAGAGACCCAGTACTTC. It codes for CAINPGTGDGETQYF.

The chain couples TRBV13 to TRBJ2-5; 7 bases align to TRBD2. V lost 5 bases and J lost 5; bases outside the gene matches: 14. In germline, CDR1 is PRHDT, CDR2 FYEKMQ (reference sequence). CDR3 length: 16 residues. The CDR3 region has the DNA TGTGCCAGCAGCCCAATCGCCCGGGAGGCCGGGGAGACCCAGTACTTC. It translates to CASSPIAREAGETQYF.

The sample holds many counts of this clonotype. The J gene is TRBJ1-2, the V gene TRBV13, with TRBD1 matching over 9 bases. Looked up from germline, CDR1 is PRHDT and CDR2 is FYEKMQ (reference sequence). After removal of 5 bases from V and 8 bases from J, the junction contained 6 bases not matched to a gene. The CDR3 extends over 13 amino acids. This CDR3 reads CASSHYGQGGYTF. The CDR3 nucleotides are TGTGCCAGCAGCCACTACGGACAGGGGGGCTACACCTTC.

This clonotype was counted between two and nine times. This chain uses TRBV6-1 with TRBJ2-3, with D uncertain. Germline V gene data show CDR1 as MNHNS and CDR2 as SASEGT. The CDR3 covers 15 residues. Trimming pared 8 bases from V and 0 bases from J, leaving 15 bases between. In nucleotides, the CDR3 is TGTGCCAGCGGCGTGAGGAGCACTAGCACAGATACGCAGTATTTT. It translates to CASGVRSTSTDTQYF.

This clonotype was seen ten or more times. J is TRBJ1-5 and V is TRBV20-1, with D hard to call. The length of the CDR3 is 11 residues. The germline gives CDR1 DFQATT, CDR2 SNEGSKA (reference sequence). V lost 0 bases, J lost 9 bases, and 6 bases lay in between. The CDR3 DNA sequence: TGCAGTGCTAGAGATAATGGGCCCCAGCATTTT. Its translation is CSARDNGPQHF.

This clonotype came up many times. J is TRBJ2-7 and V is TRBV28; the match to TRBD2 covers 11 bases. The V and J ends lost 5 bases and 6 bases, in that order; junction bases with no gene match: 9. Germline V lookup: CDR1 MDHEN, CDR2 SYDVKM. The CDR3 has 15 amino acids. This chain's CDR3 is CASSPPTSGVGEQYF. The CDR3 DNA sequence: TGTGCCAGCAGTCCCCCGACTAGCGGGGTGGGCGAGCAGTACTTC. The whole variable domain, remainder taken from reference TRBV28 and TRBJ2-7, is DVKVTQSSRYLVKRTGEKVFLECVQDMDHENMFWYRQDPGLGLRLIYFSYDVKMKEKGDIPEGYSVSREKKERFSLILESASTNQTSMYLCASSPPTSGVGEQYFGPGTRLTVT.

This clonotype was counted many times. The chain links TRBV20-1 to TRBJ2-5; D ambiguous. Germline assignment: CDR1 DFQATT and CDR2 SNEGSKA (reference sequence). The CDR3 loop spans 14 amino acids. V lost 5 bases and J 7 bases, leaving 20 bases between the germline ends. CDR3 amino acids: CSAHRVGFSRTQYF. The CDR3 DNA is TGCAGTGCTCACCGGGTGGGCTTCTCGAGGACCCAGTACTTC.

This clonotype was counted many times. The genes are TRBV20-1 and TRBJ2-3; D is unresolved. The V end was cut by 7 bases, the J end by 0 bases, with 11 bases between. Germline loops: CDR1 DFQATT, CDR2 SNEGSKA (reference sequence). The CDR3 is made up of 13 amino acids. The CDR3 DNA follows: TGCAGTGTAGGGTTTGGTAGCACAGATACGCAGTATTTT. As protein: CSVGFGSTDTQYF.

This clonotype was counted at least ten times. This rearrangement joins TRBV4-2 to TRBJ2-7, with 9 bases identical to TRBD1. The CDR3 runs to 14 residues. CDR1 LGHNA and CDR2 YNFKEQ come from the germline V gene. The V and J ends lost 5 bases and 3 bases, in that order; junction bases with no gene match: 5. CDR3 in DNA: TGTGCCAGCAGCGAGGGACAGGGCGACTACGAGCAGTACTTC. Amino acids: CASSEGQGDYEQYF.

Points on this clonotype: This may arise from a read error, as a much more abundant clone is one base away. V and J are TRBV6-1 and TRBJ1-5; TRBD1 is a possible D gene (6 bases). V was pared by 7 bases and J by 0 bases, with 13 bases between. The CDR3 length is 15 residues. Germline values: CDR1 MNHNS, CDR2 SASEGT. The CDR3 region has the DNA TGTGCCAGCACCCGGAACAGGGCTAGCAATCAGCCCCAGCATTTT. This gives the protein CASTRNRASNQPQHF.

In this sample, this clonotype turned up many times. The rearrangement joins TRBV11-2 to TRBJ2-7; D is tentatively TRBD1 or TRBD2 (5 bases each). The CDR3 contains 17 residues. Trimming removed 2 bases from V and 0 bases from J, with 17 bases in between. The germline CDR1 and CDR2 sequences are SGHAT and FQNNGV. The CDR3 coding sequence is TGTGCCAGCAGCTTACGGGACCCCCGTACTGACTCCTACGAGCAGTACTTC. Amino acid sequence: CASSLRDPRTDSYEQYF.

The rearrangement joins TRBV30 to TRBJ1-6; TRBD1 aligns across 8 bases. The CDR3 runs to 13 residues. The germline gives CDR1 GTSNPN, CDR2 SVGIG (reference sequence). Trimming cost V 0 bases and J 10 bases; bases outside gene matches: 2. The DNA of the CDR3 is TGTGCCTGGAGTGTACAGGGGGGATCACCCCTCCACTTT. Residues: CAWSVQGGSPLHF. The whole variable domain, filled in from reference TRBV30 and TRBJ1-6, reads SQTIHQWPATLVQPVGSPLSLECTVEGTSNPNLYWYRQAAGRGLQLLFYSVGIGQISSEVPQNLSASRPQDRQFILSSKKLLLSDSGFYLCAWSVQGGSPLHFGNGTRLTVT.

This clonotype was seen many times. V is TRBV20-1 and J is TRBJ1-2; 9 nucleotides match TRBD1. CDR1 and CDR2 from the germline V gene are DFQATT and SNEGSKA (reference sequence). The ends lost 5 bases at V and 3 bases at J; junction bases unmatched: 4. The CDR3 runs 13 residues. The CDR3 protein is CSAGDRGDYGYTF. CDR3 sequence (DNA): TGCAGTGCTGGCGACAGGGGGGACTATGGCTACACCTTC.

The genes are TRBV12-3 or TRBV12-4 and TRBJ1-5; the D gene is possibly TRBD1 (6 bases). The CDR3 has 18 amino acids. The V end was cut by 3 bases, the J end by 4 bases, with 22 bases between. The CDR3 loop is CASSLGGVTGMGNQPQHF. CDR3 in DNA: TGTGCCAGCAGTTTGGGGGGTGTTACAGGGATGGGTAATCAGCCCCAGCATTTT.